The 3 T cell receptor beta chains given below trace back to one sample, sequenced in a study of CD8 T cells in ankylosing spondylitis. These receptors lack a known antigen. Study results and caveats: Several highly homologous variants formed a TCR beta motif that appeared characteristic of ankylosing spondylitis blood.

TCRdb independently ran MiXCR on the 5' RACE reads; one entry per CDR3 protein. The sample has roughly 370,000 distinct CDR3 sequences, around 20% seen once; the top ten hold about 16%. The sample consisted of blood, either unsorted or a sorted T cell fraction (not recorded which). The source is a male donor with ankylosing spondylitis.

The V call is TRBV20-1, the J call TRBJ2-3; 7 bases agree with TRBD2. The CDR3 has 14 amino acids. Germline CDR1 and CDR2: DFQATT and SNEGSKA (reference sequence). V lost 6 bases and J lost 2; bases outside the gene matches: 8. CDR3 region: CSATSAGVTDTQYF. The CDR3 nucleotides are TGCAGTGCCACGTCGGCGGGAGTCACAGATACGCAGTATTTT.

This clonotype was picked up a small number of times. This chain links TRBV6-2 or TRBV6-3 with TRBJ1-1, with unresolved D. The CDR3 covers 12 residues. Looked up from germline, CDR1 is MNHEY and CDR2 is SVGEGT. The V end lost 4 bases, the J end lost 5 bases, and 8 bases lay between the germline ends. In DNA form, the CDR3 reads TGTGCCAGCAGTTGGCGGGTGACTGAAGCTTTCTTT. This translates into CASSWRVTEAFF.

Ten or more counts support this clonotype. The chain is built from TRBV10-2 and TRBJ2-5; TRBD1 aligns across 7 bases. V shed 2 bases and J 5 bases; nucleotides not matched to a gene: 8. This CDR3 is built from 15 residues. Germline loops: CDR1 WSHSY, CDR2 SAAADI. DNA for the CDR3: TGCGCCAGCAGTGAGGACAGGGTGGTCGGGGAGACCCAGTACTTC. This gives the protein CASSEDRVVGETQYF.